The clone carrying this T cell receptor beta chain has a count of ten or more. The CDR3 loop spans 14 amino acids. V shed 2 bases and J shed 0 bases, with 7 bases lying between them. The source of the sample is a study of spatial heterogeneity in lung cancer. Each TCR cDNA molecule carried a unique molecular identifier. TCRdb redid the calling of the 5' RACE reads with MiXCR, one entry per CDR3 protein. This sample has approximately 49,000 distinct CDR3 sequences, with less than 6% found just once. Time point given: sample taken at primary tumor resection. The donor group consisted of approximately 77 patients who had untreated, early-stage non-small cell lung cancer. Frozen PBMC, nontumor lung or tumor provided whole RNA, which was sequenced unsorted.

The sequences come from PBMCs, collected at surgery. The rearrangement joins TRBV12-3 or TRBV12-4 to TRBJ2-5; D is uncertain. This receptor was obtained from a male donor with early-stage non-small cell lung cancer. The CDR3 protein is CASSLRRNQETQYF. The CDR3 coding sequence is TGTGCCAGCAGTTTAAGGCGGAACCAAGAGACCCAGTACTTC.